These T cell receptor beta chains were read from a single sample in a study of shared clonotypes between healthy human individuals. The repertoire was sequenced with immunoSEQ multiplex PCR; TCRdb's copy has only in-frame clones and lacks some. Of hundreds of thousands of clones in the sample, roughly 73% were seen once. Sequenced: memory CD4+ T cells sorted from blood. These receptor sequences come from a woman in her thirties in good health. The CDR3 runs from the conserved cysteine through the conserved F or W.

v_call	j_call	cdr3_aa
TRBV7-9	TRBJ2-7	CASSLSSLTYEQYF
TRBV2	TRBJ2-1	CASSELDAEQFF
TRBV6-4	TRBJ2-1	CASSPGLEVGEQFF
TRBV30	TRBJ2-1	CAWSGLAVYNEQFF
TRBV5-4	TRBJ2-1	CASKGSGYFSYNEQFF
TRBV5-1	TRBJ2-1	CASSLSSGVYNEQFF
TRBV28	TRBJ2-1	CASRDTVYNEQFF
TRBV28	TRBJ2-3	CASSSGGSRTDTQYF
TRBV30	TRBJ1-5	CAWSVSADPQHF
TRBV6-5	TRBJ2-1	CASRPTGSGEQFF
TRBV2	TRBJ2-2	CASRGQGARNGELFF
TRBV4-1	TRBJ2-4	CASSQSIKSQNIQYF
TRBV5-1	TRBJ1-1	CASSVTGGTEAFF
TRBV11-3	TRBJ2-2	CASSLGASRTGELFF
TRBV19	TRBJ2-4	CASSTPQGRDIQYF
TRBV19	TRBJ2-4	CASRPQRDGNIQYF
TRBV7-6	TRBJ1-3	CASSLVGYSGNTIYF
TRBV5-8	TRBJ1-1	CATRRPGVTEAFF
TRBV2	TRBJ2-1	CASMGGGRVSYNEQFF
TRBV4-1	TRBJ1-1	CASSRGTAGDTEAFF
TRBV5-1	TRBJ2-6	CASSFGSGANVLTF
TRBV5-5	TRBJ1-1	CASSVGPGQRGTEAFF
TRBV5-4	TRBJ2-1	CASSLQGKDEQFF
TRBV7-2	TRBJ2-3	CASSSGTSGFTDTQYF
TRBV7-9	TRBJ2-7	CASSLGPGREQYF
TRBV5-4	TRBJ2-1	CASSSRTGTRDYNEQFF
TRBV6-1	TRBJ1-2	CASSRDLGYGYTF
TRBV5-6	TRBJ2-5	CASSQGNKAETQYF
TRBV28	TRBJ2-7	CASSLSETVEQYF
TRBV7-7	TRBJ2-5	CASSPLLAGKTQYF
TRBV6-6	TRBJ2-7	CASSYDRGGQGEQYF
TRBV5-1	TRBJ1-4	CASSFSTGEEKLFF
TRBV5-1	TRBJ2-7	CASSSSGSYEQYF
TRBV15	.	CATSRGTSGAYEQYF
TRBV28	TRBJ2-7	CASRREVRSYEQYF
TRBV7-9	TRBJ2-5	CASSLLLQEETQYF
TRBV30	TRBJ2-4	CAWRVATGAKNIQYF
TRBV28	TRBJ2-3	CASSYPKTSEVADTQYF
TRBV27	TRBJ1-2	CASSSGQGRYGYTF
TRBV2	TRBJ2-7	CASSESGAYEQYF
TRBV25-1	TRBJ2-1	CASSLRPNYNEQFF